Listed here are 7 T cell receptor beta chains from one sample, sequenced in a study of vaccination effects on CD4 cells after COVID-19 (dated by TCRdb to between 2021 and 2022). These receptors have no identified antigens. After about 10 days of culture, CD4+ T cells were isolated with the EasySep CD4+ T cell isolation kit. Library creation used the immunoSEQ multiplex PCR assay. Drawn from immuneACCESS, this table holds only the in-frame rearrangements with V and J called that TCRdb kept. Clones are partly lost; checked studies trace under half to an unresolved V gene and leave the rest unexplained. In all, the sample holds about 51,000 clones, and around 74% of those were seen once. About 9% of the sample comes from the top ten. The sample consisted of CD4+ T cells from PBMCs cultured without peptide, taken before COVID-19 vaccination. Receptors originate from a human donor who had a prior SARS-CoV-2 infection.

V usage is TRBV19 and J usage is TRBJ2-5, with TRBD1 matching 9 bases. CDR3 length equals 16 residues. The germline V gene has CDR1 LNHDA and CDR2 SQIVND (reference sequence). Trimming took 3 bases from V and 1 from J; bases not matched to a gene: 6. In DNA, the CDR3 is TGTGCCAGTAGTATCGGGTACAGGGGGCGCCAAGAGACCCAGTACTTC. This gives the protein CASSIGYRGRQETQYF.

This clone has a handful of counts. The V and J genes are TRBV15 and TRBJ2-7; TRBD1 matches 9 bases. This CDR3 comprises 15 residues. The germline gives CDR1 LNHNV, CDR2 YYDKDF (reference sequence). The J segment lost 3 bases and the V segment lost 5 bases, leaving 8 bases of the junction unmatched. CDR3 loop: CATSGPGQGSYEQYF. DNA of the CDR3: TGTGCCACCAGCGGACCGGGACAGGGTAGCTACGAGCAGTACTTC.

The chain is built from TRBV15 and TRBJ2-5; 11 bases line up with TRBD2. The CDR3 has 17 amino acids. CDR1 is LNHNV, CDR2 YYDKDF, per germline (reference sequence). V shed 6 bases, J shed 1 base, and the junction held 10 bases outside the gene matches. The DNA for the CDR3 is TGTGCCACCAGGCCAGGAACGACTAGCGGGGCCCAAGAGACCCAGTACTTC. This sequence encodes CATRPGTTSGAQETQYF.

CDR3 residues: CASSQEDRRTEAFF. The CDR3 DNA follows: TGTGCCAGCAGCCAGGAGGATCGGAGGACTGAAGCTTTCTTT. The J gene is TRBJ1-1, the V gene TRBV3-1 (or the pseudogene TRBV3-2); no firm D call. Per germline, CDR1 LGHDT and CDR2 YNNKEL (reference sequence). The V end was cut by 3 bases, the J end by 5 bases, with 13 bases between. The CDR3 totals 14 residues.

This clone was seen a single time. The genes are TRBV7-2 and TRBJ2-5; TRBD1 might be the D (6 bases). Trimming stripped 0 bases from V and 0 bases from J, with 8 bases between. Per the germline V gene, CDR1 is SGHTA and CDR2 is FQGNSA. The CDR3 contains 15 residues. The DNA for the CDR3 is TGTGCCAGCAGCTTAGCGGGGGCCTACCAAGAGACCCAGTACTTC. It translates to CASSLAGAYQETQYF. Full variable domain (missing parts from reference TRBV7-2 and TRBJ2-5): GAGVSQSPSNKVTEKGKDVELRCDPISGHTALYWYRQSLGQGLEFLIYFQGNSAPDKSGLPSDRFSAERTGGSVSTLTIQRTQQEDSAVYLCASSLAGAYQETQYFGPGTRLLVL.

The table lists this clone with a few counts. This chain joins TRBV7-9 and TRBJ1-2, with unresolved D. CDR3 length equals 15 residues. V lost 2 bases to trimming and J lost 0 bases, with 10 bases between them. CDR1 and CDR2 from the germline V gene are SEHNR and FQNEAQ (reference sequence). CDR3 bases: TGTGCCAGCAGCTTATTTGGCGGTACTAACTATGGCTACACCTTC. Translating it yields CASSLFGGTNYGYTF.

This chain links TRBV3-1 (or the pseudogene TRBV3-2) with TRBJ1-2; 7 bases are shared with TRBD1. The V gene end was trimmed by 10 bases and the J gene end by 5 bases; junction bases not matched to a gene: 10. Germline assignment: CDR1 LGHDT and CDR2 YNNKEL (reference sequence). The CDR3 length is 13 residues. This chain's CDR3 is CATSRQGQYGYTF. The CDR3 DNA follows: TGTGCCACATCTCGACAGGGCCAATATGGCTACACCTTC.